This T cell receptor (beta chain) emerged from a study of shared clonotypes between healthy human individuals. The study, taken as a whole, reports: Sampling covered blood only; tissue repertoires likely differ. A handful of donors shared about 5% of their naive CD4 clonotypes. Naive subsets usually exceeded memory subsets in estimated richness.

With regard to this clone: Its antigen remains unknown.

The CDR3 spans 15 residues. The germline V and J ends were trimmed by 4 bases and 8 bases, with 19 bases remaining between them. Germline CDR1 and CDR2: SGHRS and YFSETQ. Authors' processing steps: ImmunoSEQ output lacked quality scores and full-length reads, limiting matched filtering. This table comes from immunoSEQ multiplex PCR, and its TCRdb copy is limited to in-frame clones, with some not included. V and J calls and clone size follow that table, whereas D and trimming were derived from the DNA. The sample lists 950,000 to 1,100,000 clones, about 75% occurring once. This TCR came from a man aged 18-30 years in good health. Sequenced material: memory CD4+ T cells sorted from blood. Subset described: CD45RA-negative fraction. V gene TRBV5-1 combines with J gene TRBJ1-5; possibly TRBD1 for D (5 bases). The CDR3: CASSGTGANNEPQHF. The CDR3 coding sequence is TGCGCCAGCAGCGGAACCGGGGCCAATAACGAGCCCCAGCATTTT.